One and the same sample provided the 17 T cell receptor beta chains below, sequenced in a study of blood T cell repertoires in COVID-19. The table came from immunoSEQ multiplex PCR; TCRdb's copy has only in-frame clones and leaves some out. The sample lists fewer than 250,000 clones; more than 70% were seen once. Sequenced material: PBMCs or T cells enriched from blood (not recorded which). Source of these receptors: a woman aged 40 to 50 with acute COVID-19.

The CDR3 is CASSLLTGLAQDTQYF. The DNA of the CDR3 is TGTGCCAGCAGCTTACTAACGGGACTAGCTCAAGATACGCAGTATTTT. The chain uses TRBV7-3 and TRBJ2-3, with 9 bases matching TRBD2. The CDR3 runs 16 residues. Trimming removed 2 bases from V and 5 bases from J; junction bases left unmatched: 8. Germline assignment: CDR1 SGHTA and CDR2 FQGTGA.

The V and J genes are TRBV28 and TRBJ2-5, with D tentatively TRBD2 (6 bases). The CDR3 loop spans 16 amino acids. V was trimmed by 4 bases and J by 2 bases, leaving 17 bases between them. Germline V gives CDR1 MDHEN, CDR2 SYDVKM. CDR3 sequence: CASSSSAGGNQETQYF. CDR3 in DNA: TGTGCCAGCAGTTCTAGCGCTGGGGGTAATCAAGAGACCCAGTACTTC.

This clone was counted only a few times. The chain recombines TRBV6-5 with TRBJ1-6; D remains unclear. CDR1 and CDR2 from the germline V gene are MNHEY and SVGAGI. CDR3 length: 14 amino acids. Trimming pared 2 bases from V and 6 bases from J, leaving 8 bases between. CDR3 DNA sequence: TGTGCCAGCAGTTACGAGGCCTTTAATTCACCCCTCCACTTT. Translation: CASSYEAFNSPLHF.

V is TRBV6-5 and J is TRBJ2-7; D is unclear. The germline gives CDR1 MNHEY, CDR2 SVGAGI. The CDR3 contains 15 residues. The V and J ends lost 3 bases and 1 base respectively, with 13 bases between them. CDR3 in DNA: TGTGCCAGCAGTTATTTTCGTAGTCTTTCCTACGAGCAGTACTTC. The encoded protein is CASSYFRSLSYEQYF.

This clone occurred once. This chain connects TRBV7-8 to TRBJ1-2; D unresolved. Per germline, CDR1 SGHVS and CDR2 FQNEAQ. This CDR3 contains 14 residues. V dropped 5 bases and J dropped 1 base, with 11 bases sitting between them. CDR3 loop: CASSPSSVNYGYTF. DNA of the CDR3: TGTGCCAGCAGCCCGTCGTCGGTTAACTATGGCTACACCTTC.

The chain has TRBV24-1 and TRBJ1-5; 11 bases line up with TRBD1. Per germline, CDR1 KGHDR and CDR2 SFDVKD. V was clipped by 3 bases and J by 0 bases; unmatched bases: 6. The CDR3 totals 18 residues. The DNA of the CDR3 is TGTGCCACCAGTGATCGCGGGACAGGGGGTGGTAGCAATCAGCCCCAGCATTTT. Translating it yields CATSDRGTGGGSNQPQHF.

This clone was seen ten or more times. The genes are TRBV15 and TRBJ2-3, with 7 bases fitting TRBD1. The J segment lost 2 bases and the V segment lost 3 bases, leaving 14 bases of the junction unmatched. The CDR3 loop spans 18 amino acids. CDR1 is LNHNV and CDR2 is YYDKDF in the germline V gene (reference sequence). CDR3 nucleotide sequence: TGTGCCACCAGCAGCGGACCCGAGGGGACAGCTAACACAGATACGCAGTATTTT. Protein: CATSSGPEGTANTDTQYF.

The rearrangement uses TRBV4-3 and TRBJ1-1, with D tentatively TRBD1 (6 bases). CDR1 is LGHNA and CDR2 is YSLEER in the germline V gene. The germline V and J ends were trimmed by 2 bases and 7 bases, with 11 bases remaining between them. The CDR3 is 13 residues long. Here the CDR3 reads CASSQPDRSEAFF. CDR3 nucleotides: TGCGCCAGCAGCCAACCCGACAGGAGTGAAGCTTTCTTT.

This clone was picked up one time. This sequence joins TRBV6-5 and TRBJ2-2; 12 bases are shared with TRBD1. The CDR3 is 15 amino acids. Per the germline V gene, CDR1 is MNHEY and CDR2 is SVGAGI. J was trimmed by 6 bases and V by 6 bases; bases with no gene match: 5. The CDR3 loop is CASRAGTGGSGELFF. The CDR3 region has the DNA TGTGCCAGCAGGGCCGGGACAGGGGGCTCCGGGGAGCTGTTTTTT.

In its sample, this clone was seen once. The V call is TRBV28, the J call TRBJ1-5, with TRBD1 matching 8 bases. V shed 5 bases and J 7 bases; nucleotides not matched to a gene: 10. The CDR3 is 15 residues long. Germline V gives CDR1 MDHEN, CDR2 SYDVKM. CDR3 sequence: CASSLTGTGRQPQHF. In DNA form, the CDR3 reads TGTGCCAGCAGTCTTACCGGGACAGGAAGACAGCCCCAGCATTTT.

DNA for the CDR3: TGTGCCAGCCTCGGGGGAATGAACACTGAAGCTTTCTTT. Translation: CASLGGMNTEAFF. This chain links TRBV12-3 or TRBV12-4 with TRBJ1-1; perhaps TRBD1 as D (5 bases). The V and J ends lost 8 bases and 0 bases respectively, with 10 bases between them. CDR3 length equals 13 residues.

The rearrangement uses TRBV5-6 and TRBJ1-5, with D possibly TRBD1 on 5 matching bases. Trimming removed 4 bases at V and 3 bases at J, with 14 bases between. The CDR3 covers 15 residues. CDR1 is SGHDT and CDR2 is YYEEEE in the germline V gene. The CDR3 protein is CASSLMGGFNQPQHF. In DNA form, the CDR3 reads TGTGCCAGCAGCCTGATGGGGGGGTTCAATCAGCCCCAGCATTTT. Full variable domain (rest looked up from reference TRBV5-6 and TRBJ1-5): DAGVTQSPTHLIKTRGQQVTLRCSPKSGHDTVSWYQQALGQGPQFIFQYYEEEERQRGNFPDRFSGHQFPNYSSELNVNALLLGDSALYLCASSLMGGFNQPQHFGDGTRLSIL.

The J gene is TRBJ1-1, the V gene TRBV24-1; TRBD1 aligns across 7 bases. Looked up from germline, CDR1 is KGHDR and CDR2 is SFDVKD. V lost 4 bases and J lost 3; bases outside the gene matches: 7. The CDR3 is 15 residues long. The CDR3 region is CATSDGDSVDTEAFF. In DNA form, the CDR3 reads TGTGCCACCAGTGACGGGGACAGTGTAGACACTGAAGCTTTCTTT.

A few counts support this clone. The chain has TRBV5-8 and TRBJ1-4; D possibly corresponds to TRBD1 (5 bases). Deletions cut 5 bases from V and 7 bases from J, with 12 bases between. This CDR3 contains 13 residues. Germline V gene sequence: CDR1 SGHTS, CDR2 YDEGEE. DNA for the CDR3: TGTGCCAGCAGGAGCCTAAGGGGTGAAAAACTGTTTTTT. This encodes CASRSLRGEKLFF.

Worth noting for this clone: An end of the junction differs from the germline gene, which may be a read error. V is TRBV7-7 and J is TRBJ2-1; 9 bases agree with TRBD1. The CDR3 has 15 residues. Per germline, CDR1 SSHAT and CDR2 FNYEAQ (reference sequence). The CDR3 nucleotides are TGTGCTAGCAGCTTAGACAGGGGGGTAAACAATGAGCAGTTCTTC. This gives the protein CASSLDRGVNNEQFF.

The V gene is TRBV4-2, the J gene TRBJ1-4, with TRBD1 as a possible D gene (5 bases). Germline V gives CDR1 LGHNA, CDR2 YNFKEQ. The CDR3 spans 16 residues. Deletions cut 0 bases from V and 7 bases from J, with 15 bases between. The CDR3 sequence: CASSQEWTPPREKLFF. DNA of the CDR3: TGTGCCAGCAGCCAAGAGTGGACACCTCCACGTGAAAAACTGTTTTTT.

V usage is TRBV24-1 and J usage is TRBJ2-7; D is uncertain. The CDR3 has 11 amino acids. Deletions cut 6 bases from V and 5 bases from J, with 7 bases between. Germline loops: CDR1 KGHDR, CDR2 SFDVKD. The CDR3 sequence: CATSRLDEQYF. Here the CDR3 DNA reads TGTGCCACCAGTAGACTTGACGAGCAGTACTTC.